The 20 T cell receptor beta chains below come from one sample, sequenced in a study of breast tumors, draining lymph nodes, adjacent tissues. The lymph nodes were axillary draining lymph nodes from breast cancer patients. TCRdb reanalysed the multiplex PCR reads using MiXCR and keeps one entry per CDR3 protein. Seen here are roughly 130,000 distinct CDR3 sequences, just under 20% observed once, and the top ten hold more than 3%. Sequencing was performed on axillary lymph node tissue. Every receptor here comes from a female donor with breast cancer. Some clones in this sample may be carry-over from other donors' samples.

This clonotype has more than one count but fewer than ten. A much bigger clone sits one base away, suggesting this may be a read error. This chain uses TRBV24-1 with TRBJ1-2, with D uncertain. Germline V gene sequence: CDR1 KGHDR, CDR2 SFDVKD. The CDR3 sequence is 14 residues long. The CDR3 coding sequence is TGTGCCACCAGTGATTCGGCAGGCGGCTTGGGCTACGCCTTC. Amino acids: CATSDSAGGLGYAF.

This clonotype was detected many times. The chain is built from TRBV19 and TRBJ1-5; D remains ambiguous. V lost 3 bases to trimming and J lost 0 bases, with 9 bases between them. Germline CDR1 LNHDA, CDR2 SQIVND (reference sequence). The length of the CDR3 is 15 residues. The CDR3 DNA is TGTGCCAGTAGTATTGTTGGACTTAGCAATCAGCCCCAGCATTTT. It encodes CASSIVGLSNQPQHF.

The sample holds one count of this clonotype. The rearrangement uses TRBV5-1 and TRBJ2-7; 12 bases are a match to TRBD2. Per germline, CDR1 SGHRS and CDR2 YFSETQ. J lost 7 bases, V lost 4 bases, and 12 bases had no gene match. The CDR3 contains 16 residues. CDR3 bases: TGCGCCAGCAGCCTGCGGACTAGCGGGAAACTTGGAGAGCAGTACTTC. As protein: CASSLRTSGKLGEQYF.

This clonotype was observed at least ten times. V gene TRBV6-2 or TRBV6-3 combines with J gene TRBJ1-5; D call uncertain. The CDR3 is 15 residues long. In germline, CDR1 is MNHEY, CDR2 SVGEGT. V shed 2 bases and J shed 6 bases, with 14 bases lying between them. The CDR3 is CASSYPTNWAQPQHF. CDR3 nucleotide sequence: TGTGCCAGCAGTTACCCCACGAATTGGGCTCAGCCCCAGCATTTT.

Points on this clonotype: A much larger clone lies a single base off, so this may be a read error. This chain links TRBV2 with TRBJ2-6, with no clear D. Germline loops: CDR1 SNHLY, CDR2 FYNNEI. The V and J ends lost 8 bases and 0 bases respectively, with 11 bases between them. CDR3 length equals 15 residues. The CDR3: CASVGSFSGANVLTF. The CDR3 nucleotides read TGTGCCAGCGTCGGGTCGTTCTCTGGGGCCAACGTCCTGACTTTC.

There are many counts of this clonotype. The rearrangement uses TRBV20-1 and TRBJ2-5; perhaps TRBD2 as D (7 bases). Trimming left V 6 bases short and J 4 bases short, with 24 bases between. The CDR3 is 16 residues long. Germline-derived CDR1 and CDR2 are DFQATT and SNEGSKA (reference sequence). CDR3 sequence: CSAVRGGTFRGETQYF. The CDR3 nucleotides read TGCAGTGCAGTTAGGGGGGGGACCTTTAGGGGAGAGACCCAGTACTTC.

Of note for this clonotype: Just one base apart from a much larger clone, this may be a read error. CDR3 in amino acids: CASSPRQGVDGYTF. DNA of the CDR3: TGCGCCAGCAGCCCCCGACAGGGTGTAGATGGCTACACCTTC. This sequence joins TRBV4-1 and TRBJ1-2, with 7 bases fitting TRBD1. Germline V gene sequence: CDR1 MGHRA, CDR2 YSYEKL. CDR3 size: 14 residues. V shed 4 bases and J 6 bases; nucleotides not matched to a gene: 8.

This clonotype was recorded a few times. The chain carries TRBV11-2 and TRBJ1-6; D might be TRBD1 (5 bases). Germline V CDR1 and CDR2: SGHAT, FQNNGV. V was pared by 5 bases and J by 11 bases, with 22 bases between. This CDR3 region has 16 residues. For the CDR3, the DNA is TGTGCCAGCAGCCCCCGCACATGGGGGTTGAATCCACCCCTCCACTTT. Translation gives CASSPRTWGLNPPLHF. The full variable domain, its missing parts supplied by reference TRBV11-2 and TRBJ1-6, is EAGVAQSPRYKIIEKRQSVAFWCNPISGHATLYWYQQILGQGPKLLIQFQNNGVVDDSQLPKDRFSAERLKGVDSTLKIQPAKLEDSAVYLCASSPRTWGLNPPLHFGNGTRLTVT.

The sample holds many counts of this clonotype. The CDR3 DNA sequence: TGTGCCAGCAGCTTATCGGAGTCCAATCAGCCCCAGCATTTT. Amino acids: CASSLSESNQPQHF. The chain carries TRBV7-9 and TRBJ1-5, with D unclear. This CDR3 is 14 amino acids long. Trimming removed 2 bases from V and 3 bases from J, with 8 bases in between. Germline lookup yields CDR1 SEHNR and CDR2 FQNEAQ (reference sequence).

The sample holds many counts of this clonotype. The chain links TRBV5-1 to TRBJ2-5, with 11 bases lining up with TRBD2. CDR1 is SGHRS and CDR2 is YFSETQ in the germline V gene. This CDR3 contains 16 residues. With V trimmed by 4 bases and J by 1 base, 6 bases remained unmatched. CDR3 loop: CASSRRLAGPQETQYF. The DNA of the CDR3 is TGCGCCAGCAGCCGACGACTAGCGGGACCCCAAGAGACCCAGTACTTC.

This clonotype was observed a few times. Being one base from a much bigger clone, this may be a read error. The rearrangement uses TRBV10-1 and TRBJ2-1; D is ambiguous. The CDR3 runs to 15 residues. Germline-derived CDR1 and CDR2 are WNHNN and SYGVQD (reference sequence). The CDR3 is CVSSESAAGSNEQFF. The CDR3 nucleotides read TGCGTCAGCAGTGAGTCGGCGGCTGGTAGCAATGAGCAGTTCTTC.

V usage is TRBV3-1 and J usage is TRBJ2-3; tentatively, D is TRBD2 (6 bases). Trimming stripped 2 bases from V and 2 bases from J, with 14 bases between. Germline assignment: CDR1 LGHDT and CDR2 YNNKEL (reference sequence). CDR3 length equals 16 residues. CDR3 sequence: CASSQPHGGYTDTQYF. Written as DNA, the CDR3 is TGTGCCAGCAGCCAACCCCACGGGGGTTACACAGATACGCAGTATTTT.

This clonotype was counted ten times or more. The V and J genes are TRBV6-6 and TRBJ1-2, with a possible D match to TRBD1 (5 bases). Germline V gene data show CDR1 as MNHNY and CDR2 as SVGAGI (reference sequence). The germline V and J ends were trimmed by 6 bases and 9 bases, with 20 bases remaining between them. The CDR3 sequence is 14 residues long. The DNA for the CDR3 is TGTGCCAGCAGGGCGCCCGGGACGCTCCATAGCTACACCTTC. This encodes CASRAPGTLHSYTF.

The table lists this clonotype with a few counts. For the CDR3, the DNA is TGTGCCAGCAGGTACTACAGGGGGTACAATCAGCCCCAGCATTTT. It is translated as CASRYYRGYNQPQHF. The V call is TRBV27, the J call TRBJ1-5; TRBD1 matches at 8 bases. The CDR3 covers 15 residues. Germline V gene sequence: CDR1 MNHEY, CDR2 SMNVEV (reference sequence). J was trimmed by 3 bases and V by 6 bases; bases with no gene match: 7.

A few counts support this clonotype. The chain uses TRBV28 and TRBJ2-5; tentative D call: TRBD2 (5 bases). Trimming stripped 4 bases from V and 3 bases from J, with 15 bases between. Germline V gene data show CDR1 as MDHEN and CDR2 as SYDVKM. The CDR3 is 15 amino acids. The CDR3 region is CASSSPSGPEETQYF. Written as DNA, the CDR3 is TGTGCCAGCAGTTCGCCCAGCGGCCCAGAAGAGACCCAGTACTTC.

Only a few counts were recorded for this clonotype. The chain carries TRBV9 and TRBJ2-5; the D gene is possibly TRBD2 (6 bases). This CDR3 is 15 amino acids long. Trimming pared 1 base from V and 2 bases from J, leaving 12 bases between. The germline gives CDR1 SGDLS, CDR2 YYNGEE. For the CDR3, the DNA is TGTGCCAGCAGCGTAAATAGCGGATATCAAGAGACCCAGTACTTC. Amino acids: CASSVNSGYQETQYF.

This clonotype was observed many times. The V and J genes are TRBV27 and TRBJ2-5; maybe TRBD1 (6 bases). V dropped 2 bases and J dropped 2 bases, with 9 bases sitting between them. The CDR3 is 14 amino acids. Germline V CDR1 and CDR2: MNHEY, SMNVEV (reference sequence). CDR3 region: CASSLMGQQETQYF. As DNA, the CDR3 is TGTGCCAGCAGTTTAATGGGACAACAAGAGACCCAGTACTTC.

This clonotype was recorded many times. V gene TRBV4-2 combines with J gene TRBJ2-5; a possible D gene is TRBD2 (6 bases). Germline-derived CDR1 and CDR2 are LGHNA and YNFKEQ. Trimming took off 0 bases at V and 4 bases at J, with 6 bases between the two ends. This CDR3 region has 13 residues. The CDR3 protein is CASSQEGGETQYF. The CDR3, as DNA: TGTGCCAGCAGCCAAGAGGGAGGAGAGACCCAGTACTTC.

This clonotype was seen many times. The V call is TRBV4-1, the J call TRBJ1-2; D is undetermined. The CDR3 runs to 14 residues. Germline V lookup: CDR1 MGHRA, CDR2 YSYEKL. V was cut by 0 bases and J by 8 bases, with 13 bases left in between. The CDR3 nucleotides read TGCGCCAGCAGCCAAGAACGGGCAGGAGGAGGCTACACCTTC. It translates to CASSQERAGGGYTF.

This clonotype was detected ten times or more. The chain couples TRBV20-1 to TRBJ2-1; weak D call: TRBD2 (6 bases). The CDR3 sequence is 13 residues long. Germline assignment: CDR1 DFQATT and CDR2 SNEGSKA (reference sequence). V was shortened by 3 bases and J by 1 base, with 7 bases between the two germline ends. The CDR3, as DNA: TGCAGTGCTAGCGGGGGTTCCTACAATGAGCAGTTCTTC. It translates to CSASGGSYNEQFF.